Given below is one T cell receptor (beta chain) in context. The table came from immunoSEQ multiplex PCR; TCRdb's copy has only in-frame clones and leaves some out. This table holds roughly 30,000 clones, more than 70% found once. The data are from a study of blood T cell repertoires in COVID-19. V was pared by 2 bases and J by 0 bases, with 16 bases between. From germline, CDR1 is KGHSH and CDR2 LQKENI. The CDR3 spans 18 residues. This receptor was obtained from a human donor in a cohort sampled during active COVID-19. The sequenced material came from peripheral blood. The rearrangement uses TRBV18 and TRBJ1-4, with D unclear. CDR3 nucleotide sequence: TGTGCCAGCTCACCAAAGGCAGGACTTGTAGCAACTAATGAAAAACTGTTTTTT. Translating gives CASSPKAGLVATNEKLFF.